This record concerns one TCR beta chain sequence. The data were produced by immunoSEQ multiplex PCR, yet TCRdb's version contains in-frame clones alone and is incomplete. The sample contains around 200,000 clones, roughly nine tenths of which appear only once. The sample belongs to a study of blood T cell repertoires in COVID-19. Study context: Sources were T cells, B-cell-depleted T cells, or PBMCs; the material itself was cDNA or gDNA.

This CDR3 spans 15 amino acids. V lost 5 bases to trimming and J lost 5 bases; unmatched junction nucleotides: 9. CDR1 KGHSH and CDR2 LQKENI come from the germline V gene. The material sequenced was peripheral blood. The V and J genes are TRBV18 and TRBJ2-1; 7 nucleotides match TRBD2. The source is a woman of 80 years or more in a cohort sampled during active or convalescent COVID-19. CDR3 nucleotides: TGTGCCAGCTCATCTCGACTAGCAACAGACAATGAGCAGTTCTTC. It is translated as CASSSRLATDNEQFF.